This T cell receptor beta chain was identified in a study of T cells in Graves' hyperthyroidism and ophthalmopathy. Researchers amplified the TCR beta CDR3 regions from RNA transcripts. HTBI primers were employed in a first-round RT-PCR of the TCR CDR3. TCRdb reprocessed the multiplex PCR reads via MiXCR and lists one record per CDR3 protein. The sample lists some 180,000 distinct CDR3 sequences; 17% were seen once. Study-level points and caveats: Expanded thyroid clonotypes (above 0.001) were mostly also found in blood. Separation of ophthalmopathy from stable hyperthyroidism was achieved by a 13 V-J model.

Germline V lookup: CDR1 SNHLY, CDR2 FYNNEI. The CDR3 runs to 13 residues. Trimming took 2 bases from V and 11 from J, leaving 13 bases between them. In its sample, this clonotype was seen many times. As yet, its antigen is unknown. The receptor comes from a woman aged 50 to 60 with Graves' hyperthyroidism. The chain links TRBV2 to TRBJ2-1, with D unclear. Specimen: blood. The DNA of the CDR3 is TGTGCCAGCAGTGAATCAACCGGGCCCAAGCAGTTCTTC. The encoded protein is CASSESTGPKQFF.